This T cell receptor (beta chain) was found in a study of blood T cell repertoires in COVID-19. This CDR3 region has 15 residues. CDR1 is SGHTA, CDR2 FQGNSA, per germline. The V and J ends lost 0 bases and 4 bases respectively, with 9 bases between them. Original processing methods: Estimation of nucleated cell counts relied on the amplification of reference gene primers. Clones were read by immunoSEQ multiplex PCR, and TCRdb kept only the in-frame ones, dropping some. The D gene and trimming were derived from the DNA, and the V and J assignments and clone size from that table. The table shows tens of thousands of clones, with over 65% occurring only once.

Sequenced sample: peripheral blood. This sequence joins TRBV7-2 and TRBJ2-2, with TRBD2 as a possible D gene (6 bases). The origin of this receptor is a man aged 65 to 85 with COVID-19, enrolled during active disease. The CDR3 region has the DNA TGTGCCAGCAGCTTAGCCCGGACTATCACCGGGGAGCTGTTTTTT. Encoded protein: CASSLARTITGELFF.